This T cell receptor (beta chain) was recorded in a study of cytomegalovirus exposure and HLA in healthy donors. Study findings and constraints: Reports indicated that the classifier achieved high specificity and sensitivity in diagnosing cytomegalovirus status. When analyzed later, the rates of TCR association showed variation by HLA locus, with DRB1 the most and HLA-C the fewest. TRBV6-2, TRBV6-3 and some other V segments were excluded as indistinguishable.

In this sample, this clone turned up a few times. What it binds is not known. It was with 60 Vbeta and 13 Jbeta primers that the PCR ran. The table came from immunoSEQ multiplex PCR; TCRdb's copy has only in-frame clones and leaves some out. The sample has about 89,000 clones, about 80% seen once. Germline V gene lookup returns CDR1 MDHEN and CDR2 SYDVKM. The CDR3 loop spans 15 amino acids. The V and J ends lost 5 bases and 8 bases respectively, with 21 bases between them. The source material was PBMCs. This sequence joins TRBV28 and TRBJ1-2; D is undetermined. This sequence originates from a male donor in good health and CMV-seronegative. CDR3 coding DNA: TGTGCCAGCAGTCCGCCCCTCCGGGCGGGGAAAGGCTACACCTTC. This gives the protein CASSPPLRAGKGYTF.